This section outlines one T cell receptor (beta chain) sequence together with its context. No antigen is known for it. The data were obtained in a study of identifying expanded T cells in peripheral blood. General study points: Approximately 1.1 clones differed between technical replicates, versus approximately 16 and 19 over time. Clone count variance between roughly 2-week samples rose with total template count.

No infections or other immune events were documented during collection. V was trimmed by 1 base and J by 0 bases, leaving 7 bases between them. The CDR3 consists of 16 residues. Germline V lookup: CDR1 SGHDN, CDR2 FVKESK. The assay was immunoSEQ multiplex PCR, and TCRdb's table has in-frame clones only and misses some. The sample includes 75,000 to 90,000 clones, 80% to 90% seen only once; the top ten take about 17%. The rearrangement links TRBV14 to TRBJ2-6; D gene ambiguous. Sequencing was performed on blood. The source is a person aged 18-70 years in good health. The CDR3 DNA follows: TGTGCCAGCAGCCAAGTGGGGTACTCTGGGGCCAACGTCCTGACTTTC. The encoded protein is CASSQVGYSGANVLTF.